The present entry profiles one T cell receptor (beta chain) with its context. The antigen is undetermined. These data are taken from a study of blood T cells in healthy people across ages. Study conclusions and caveats: More naive CD4+ cells and higher diversity were found in long-lived than in aged donors.

CDR3 size: 17 residues. CDR1 is SGDLS, CDR2 YYNGEE, per germline. Trimming took off 4 bases at V and 2 bases at J, with 16 bases between the two ends. Primed by a sample-barcoded 5' primer and a J-beta primer mix, a second PCR proceeded for about 7 to 12 cycles. Carrying 12 random nucleotides, a template-switch adaptor labeled each individual cDNA molecule. From the 5' RACE reads, TCRdb called clonotypes with MiXCR, one entry per CDR3 protein. The sample lists about 2 million distinct CDR3 sequences; less than 50% were seen once. In terms of origin and age, donors were healthy Caucasian individuals from Russia aged 6 to 90. PBMCs were isolated at a quantity of at least 7 million per sample.

The rearrangement joins TRBV9 to TRBJ1-6; TRBD1 might be the D (6 bases). This clonotype was obtained from a woman in her thirties or forties in good health. Material: blood. The CDR3 nucleotides are TGTGCCAGCAGCAAACAACAGGGAGGGCCCTATAATTCACCCCTCCACTTT. As protein: CASSKQQGGPYNSPLHF.